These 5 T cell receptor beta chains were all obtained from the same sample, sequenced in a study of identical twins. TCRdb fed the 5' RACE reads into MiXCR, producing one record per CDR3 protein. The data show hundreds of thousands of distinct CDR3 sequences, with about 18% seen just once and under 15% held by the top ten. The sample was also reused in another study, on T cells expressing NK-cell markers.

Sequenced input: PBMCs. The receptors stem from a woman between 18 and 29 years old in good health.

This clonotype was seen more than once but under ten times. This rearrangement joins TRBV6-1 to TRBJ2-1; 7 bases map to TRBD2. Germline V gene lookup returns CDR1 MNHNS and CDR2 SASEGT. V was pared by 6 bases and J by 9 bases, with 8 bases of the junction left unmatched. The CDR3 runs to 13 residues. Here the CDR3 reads CASRMDGRREQFF. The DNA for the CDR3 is TGTGCCAGCAGGATGGACGGGAGGCGTGAGCAGTTCTTC.

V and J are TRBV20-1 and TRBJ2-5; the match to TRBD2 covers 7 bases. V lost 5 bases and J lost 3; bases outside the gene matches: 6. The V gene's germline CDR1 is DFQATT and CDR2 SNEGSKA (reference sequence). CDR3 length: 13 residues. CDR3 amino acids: CSAWGGKEETQYF. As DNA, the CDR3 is TGCAGTGCTTGGGGGGGAAAGGAAGAGACCCAGTACTTC.

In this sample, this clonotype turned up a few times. The CDR3 DNA reads TGTGCCAGCAGCTTGAGGCGTGGTCCCGGGGAGCTGTTTTTT. Protein sequence: CASSLRRGPGELFF. The rearrangement joins TRBV5-5 to TRBJ2-2; unclear D gene. This CDR3 comprises 14 residues. The V end was cut by 1 base, the J end by 6 bases, with 10 bases between. Germline lookup yields CDR1 SGHKS and CDR2 YYEKEE (reference sequence). Supplemented by reference TRBV5-5 and TRBJ2-2, the full variable domain reads DAGVTQSPTHLIKTRGQQVTLRCSPISGHKSVSWYQQVLGQGPQFIFQYYEKEERGRGNFPDRFSARQFPNYSSELNVNALLLGDSALYLCASSLRRGPGELFFGEGSRLTVL.

The CDR3, as DNA: TGTGCCTGGAGTGAGGGACTAGCTGGAGATACGCAGTATTTT. It yields the protein CAWSEGLAGDTQYF. This rearrangement joins TRBV30 to TRBJ2-3, with 9 bases matching TRBD2. V lost 1 base and J lost 5; bases outside the gene matches: 4. Germline V gene data show CDR1 as GTSNPN and CDR2 as SVGIG (reference sequence). The CDR3 contains 14 residues.

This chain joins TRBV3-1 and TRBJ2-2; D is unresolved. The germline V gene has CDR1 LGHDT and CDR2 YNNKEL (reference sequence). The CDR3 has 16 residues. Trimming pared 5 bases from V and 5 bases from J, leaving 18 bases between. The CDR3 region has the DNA TGTGCCAGCAGCTCCATCAGAACTCCAGCGACCGGGGAGCTGTTTTTT. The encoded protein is CASSSIRTPATGELFF. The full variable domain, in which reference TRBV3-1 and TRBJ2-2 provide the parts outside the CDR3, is DTAVSQTPKYLVTQMGNDKSIKCEQNLGHDTMYWYKQDSKKFLKIMFSYNNKELIINETVPNRFSPKSPDKAHLNLHINSLELGDSAVYFCASSSIRTPATGELFFGEGSRLTVL.